The rows below give T cell receptor beta chains drawn from one sample of a study of OX40 agonist ivuxolimab in advanced cancers. Method: immunoSEQ multiplex PCR; TCRdb's copy keeps in-frame clones and lacks some. There are 70,000 to 100,000 clones in the sample; roughly 80% occur only once, and 0.9% to 1.2% lies in the top ten. Material: CD4+ or CD8+ T cells sorted from blood, obtained in a trial of the OX40 agonist ivuxolimab. These TCRs come from an adult with an advanced solid tumor such as melanoma, head and neck, liver or kidney cancer. The conserved cysteine and the conserved F or W are not part of the CDR3 here.

J,V,CDR3
TRBJ1-2,TRBV5-1,ASSLDSYGYT
TRBJ2-2,TRBV6-5,ASRRDYWNTGELF
TRBJ1-3,TRBV6-1,ASGQNSGNTIY
TRBJ1-1,TRBV7-3,ASKSSTGVNTEAF
TRBJ2-1,TRBV19,ASSNMQGIKQF
TRBJ2-5,TRBV14,ASSLSRIAGETQY
TRBJ1-1,TRBV2,ASSQDRGRNFGTEAF
TRBJ2-5,TRBV5-1,ASSLTGNGETQY
TRBJ2-3,TRBV4-2,ASSAPGTGGRTDTQY
TRBJ2-2,TRBV7-6,ASSLQGPNTGELF
TRBJ2-1,TRBV11-3,ASSSERGGLNEQF
TRBJ1-3,TRBV18,ASSGNEAGNTIY
TRBJ2-3,TRBV6-1,ASKKAGITDTQY
TRBJ2-7,TRBV2,ASSAQRPEQY
TRBJ2-6,TRBV28,ASSLVWGSGANVLT
TRBJ2-5,TRBV18,ASSPGLAGQETQY
TRBJ2-1,TRBV4-1,ASSQVRGINDEQF
TRBJ2-3,TRBV10-3,ATDYGTGITSTDTQY
TRBJ1-5,TRBV28,AGNRGSNSNQPQH
TRBJ1-4,TRBV4-2,ASSREQGAQGEKLF
TRBJ1-5,TRBV30,AWDGTGDQPQH
TRBJ2-5,TRBV5-1,ASSLGQGQETQY
TRBJ1-1,TRBV7-2,ASLPNREHTEAF
TRBJ2-7,TRBV9,ASSVEEGRGRKAEQY
TRBJ1-5,TRBV5-4,ASSFGQDQPQH
TRBJ2-1,TRBV5-6,ASSFWDRDSEQF
TRBJ1-2,TRBV28,ASSDRVGYT
TRBJ1-2,TRBV28,ASTPGQLNYGYT
TRBJ1-5,TRBV6-1,ASRENVGSQPQH
TRBJ2-5,TRBV7-3,ASSSGLAGETQY
TRBJ1-4,TRBV11-1,ASSSGTGKNEKLF
TRBJ1-3,TRBV7-5,ARSLDPGIYNSGNTIY
TRBJ1-4,TRBV7-9,ASSLGGTANEKLF
TRBJ1-1,TRBV27,ASSPGQGNTEAF
TRBJ2-1,TRBV7-3,ASSLRTSGGYSYNEQF
TRBJ1-4,TRBV29-1,SVVWTFATNEKLF
TRBJ2-5,TRBV2,ASNAGRGQETQY
TRBJ2-3,TRBV27,ASSQSFTDTQY
TRBJ2-3,TRBV13,ASSLSAGGTQY
TRBJ2-2,TRBV7-9,ATQRGGPSGELF
TRBJ1-1,TRBV5-5,ASSLVTLNTEAF
TRBJ1-1,TRBV6-1,ASSEYGLNTEAF
TRBJ1-6,TRBV30,AWSRDPNSPLH
TRBJ1-6,TRBV27,ASKFWGTDNSPLH
TRBJ1-6,TRBV11-2,ASSLDGRPAGSPLH
TRBJ1-3,TRBV19,ASSIGDTIY
TRBJ2-1,TRBV19,ATHKDRAYNEQF
TRBJ2-7,TRBV7-9,ASSLAQSGGLYEQY
TRBJ2-1,TRBV19,ASCPSSYNEQF
TRBJ2-3,TRBV5-4,ASSIRLAGDLDTQY
TRBJ1-4,TRBV10-1,ASSTGGGNEKLF
TRBJ2-1,TRBV11-1,ASSPGAGGSNEQF
TRBJ2-5,TRBV28,ASSLGRGQKETQY
TRBJ1-2,TRBV5-1,ASSLMDRAGLDGYT
TRBJ2-1,TRBV5-1,ASSPTSGGGWYNEQF
TRBJ1-1,TRBV5-1,ASSLDPGQGARAEAF
TRBJ2-3,TRBV30,AWSAGRAGPTDTQY
TRBJ2-7,TRBV6-5,ASSHERDRIYEQY
TRBJ2-5,TRBV4-2,ASSQEGETQY